This T cell receptor (beta chain) is from a study of B cell selection in AIRE deficiency. Study-wide results and caveats: Healthy Tconv contained around two fifths of shared healthy Treg sequences; only TCRbeta sequenced. Only around a tenth of approximately 3,700 shared Treg sequences were patient-specific; 31.6% healthy-specific.

Sorted regulatory T cells were CD4-positive, CD25-high and CD127-low or negative. Sequenced by immunoSEQ multiplex PCR; TCRdb stores in-frame clones only, minus some. Of about 21,000 clones detected, about 94% appear once; the ten largest clones hold just under 2%. With regard to this clone: What it binds is not known.

The germline V gene encodes CDR1 MNHNS and CDR2 SASEGT. The CDR3 contains 13 residues. Germline trimming cut 7 bases from V and 4 bases from J; bases unmatched to any gene: 6. Sequencing used Tregs sorted from PBMCs. The sequence was collected from a human donor with AIRE deficiency. The V call is TRBV6-1, the J call TRBJ1-1; the match to TRBD1 covers 7 bases. CDR3 region: CASMTRDSTEAFF. The CDR3 DNA follows: TGTGCCAGCATGACCCGGGACAGCACTGAAGCTTTCTTT.